This TCR beta chain was captured in a study of T cells in Graves' hyperthyroidism and ophthalmopathy. Concerning this clonotype: The antigen remains unidentified.

Germline trimming cut 5 bases from V and 4 bases from J; bases unmatched to any gene: 12. Germline assignment: CDR1 MDHEN and CDR2 SYDVKM. CDR3 size: 18 residues. The study, taken as a whole, reports: Most clonotypes expanded in the thyroid (above 0.001) were also present in blood. The model made its ophthalmopathy prediction, and onset followed a median about 5.9 months later.

The CDR3 regions of TCR beta were amplified from RNA transcripts. In the first-round RT-PCR of the TCR CDR3, the HTBI primer set was used. TCRdb recomputed calls from the multiplex PCR reads with MiXCR, one row per CDR3 protein. This sample has 300,000 to 400,000 distinct CDR3 sequences, with roughly 14% found just once. The rearrangement uses TRBV28 and TRBJ1-4; 11 nucleotides align to TRBD1. Sequencing was performed on blood. The source of this sequence is a woman aged 55-70 years with Graves' hyperthyroidism. CDR3 nucleotides: TGTGCCAGCAGTCCCTCCCCGGGACAGGGGGTTTATAATGAAAAACTGTTTTTT. It translates to CASSPSPGQGVYNEKLFF.